This T cell receptor (beta chain) was profiled in a study of graft-versus-host responses after intestinal transplantation. Study details: Grafts were multivisceral, liver-intestinal, or isolated intestinal. Each recipient received anti-thymocyte globulin induction, then tacrolimus and steroids for two to three years.

The germline CDR1 and CDR2 sequences are MNHNY and SVGAGI (reference sequence). This CDR3 has 14 residues. Trimming shortened V by 6 bases and J by 4 bases, and 15 bases separated the two germline ends. The study, taken as a whole, reports: Where graft-donor T cell macrochimerism was present, patients had high graft-versus-host to host-versus-graft clonal ratios in allografts. Association was observed between peak circulating GvH clone levels and early post-transplant HvG declines.

Details on this clone: As yet, its antigen is unknown.

The repertoire was sequenced with immunoSEQ multiplex PCR; TCRdb's copy has only in-frame clones and lacks some. The data hold nearly 110,000 clones, with 87% observed a single time. The sequenced sample was unstimulated CD4+ T cells sorted from spleen or lymph node cells, obtained before transplant. The chain uses TRBV6-6 and TRBJ1-2; the D gene is possibly TRBD1 (5 bases). The sequence derives from a human donor who was the organ donor for an intestinal transplant. The CDR3 sequence: CASRKTGGRYGYTF. As DNA, the CDR3 is TGTGCCAGCAGGAAGACGGGGGGTCGCTATGGCTACACCTTC.